This TCR beta chain was captured by sequencing in a study of blood T cell repertoires in COVID-19. Overall study context: There were acute and convalescent COVID-19 samples, and they came from the United States, Italy and Spain.

CDR1 is SEHNR and CDR2 is FQNEAQ in the germline V gene (reference sequence). This CDR3 comprises 15 residues. Germline trimming cut 2 bases from V and 3 bases from J; bases unmatched to any gene: 7. TCRdb's table, derived via immunoSEQ multiplex PCR, lists solely in-frame clones and lacks some. This sample has 52,000 or so clones, with more than 90% found just once. The V gene is TRBV7-9, the J gene TRBJ2-7; TRBD1 agrees at 7 bases. Sequencing used peripheral blood. This sequence originates from a woman of 80 years or more with acute or convalescent COVID-19. This chain's CDR3 is CASSLPGTVLYEQYF. CDR3 DNA sequence: TGTGCCAGCAGCTTACCCGGGACAGTTCTCTACGAGCAGTACTTC.